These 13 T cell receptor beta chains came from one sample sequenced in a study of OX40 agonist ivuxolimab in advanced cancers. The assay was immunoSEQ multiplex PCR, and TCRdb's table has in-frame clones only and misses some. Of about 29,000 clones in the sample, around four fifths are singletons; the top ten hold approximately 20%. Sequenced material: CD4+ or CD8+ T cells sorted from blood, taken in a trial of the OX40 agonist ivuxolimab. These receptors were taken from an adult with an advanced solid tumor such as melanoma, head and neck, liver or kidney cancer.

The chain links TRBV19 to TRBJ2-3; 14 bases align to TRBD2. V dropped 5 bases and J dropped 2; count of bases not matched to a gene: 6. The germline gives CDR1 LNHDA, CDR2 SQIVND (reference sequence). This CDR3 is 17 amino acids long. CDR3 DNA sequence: TGTGCCAGTAGTTGGACTAGCGGGAGGATATCCACAGATACGCAGTATTTT. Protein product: CASSWTSGRISTDTQYF. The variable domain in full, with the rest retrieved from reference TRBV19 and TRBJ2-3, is DGGITQSPKYLFRKEGQNVTLSCEQNLNHDAMYWYRQDPGQGLRLIYYSQIVNDFQKGDIAEGYSVSREKKESFPLTVTSAQKNPTAFYLCASSWTSGRISTDTQYFGPGTRLTVL.

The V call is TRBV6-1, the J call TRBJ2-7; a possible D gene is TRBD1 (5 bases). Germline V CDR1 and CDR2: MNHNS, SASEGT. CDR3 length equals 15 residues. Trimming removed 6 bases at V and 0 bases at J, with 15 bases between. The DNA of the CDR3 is TGTGCCAGCAGGTCCCCAGGGCCCTTCTCCTACGAGCAGTACTTC. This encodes CASRSPGPFSYEQYF.

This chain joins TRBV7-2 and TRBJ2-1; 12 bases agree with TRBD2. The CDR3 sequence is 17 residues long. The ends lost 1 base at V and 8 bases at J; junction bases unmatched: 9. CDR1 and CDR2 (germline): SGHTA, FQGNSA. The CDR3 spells CASSLGSSGRVSDEQFF. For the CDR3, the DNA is TGTGCCAGCAGCTTAGGGTCTAGCGGGAGGGTTTCCGATGAGCAGTTCTTC.

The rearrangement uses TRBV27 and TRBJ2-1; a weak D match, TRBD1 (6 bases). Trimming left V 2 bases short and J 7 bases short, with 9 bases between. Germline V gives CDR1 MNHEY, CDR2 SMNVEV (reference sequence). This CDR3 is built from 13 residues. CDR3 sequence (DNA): TGTGCCAGCAGTTTAAGGGGGTGGAATGAGCAGTTCTTC. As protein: CASSLRGWNEQFF.

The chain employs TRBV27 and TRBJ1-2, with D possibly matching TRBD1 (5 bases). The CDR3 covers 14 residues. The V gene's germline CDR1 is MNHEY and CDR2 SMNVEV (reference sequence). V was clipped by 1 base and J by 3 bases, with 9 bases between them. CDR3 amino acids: CASSLWQGDYGYTF. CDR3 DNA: TGTGCCAGCAGTTTATGGCAGGGTGACTATGGCTACACCTTC.

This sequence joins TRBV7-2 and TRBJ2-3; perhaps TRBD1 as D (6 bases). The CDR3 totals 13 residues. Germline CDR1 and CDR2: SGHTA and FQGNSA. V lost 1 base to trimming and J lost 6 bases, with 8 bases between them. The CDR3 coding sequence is TGTGCCAGCAGCTTAGGGGGGCTCGATACGCAGTATTTT. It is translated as CASSLGGLDTQYF.

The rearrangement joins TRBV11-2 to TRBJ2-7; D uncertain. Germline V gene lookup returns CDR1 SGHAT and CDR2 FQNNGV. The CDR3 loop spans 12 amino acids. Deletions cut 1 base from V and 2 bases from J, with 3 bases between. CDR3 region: CASSLGAYEQYF. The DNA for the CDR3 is TGTGCCAGCAGCTTAGGGGCCTACGAGCAGTACTTC.

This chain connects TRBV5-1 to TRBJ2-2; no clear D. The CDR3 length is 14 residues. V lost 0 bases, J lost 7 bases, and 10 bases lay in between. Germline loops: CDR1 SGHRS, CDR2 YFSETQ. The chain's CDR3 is CASSLDDFGGELFF. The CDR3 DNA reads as TGCGCCAGCAGCTTGGACGATTTTGGCGGGGAGCTGTTTTTT. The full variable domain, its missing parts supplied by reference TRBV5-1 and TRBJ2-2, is KAGVTQTPRYLIKTRGQQVTLSCSPISGHRSVSWYQQTPGQGLQFLFEYFSETQRNKGNFPGRFSGRQFSNSRSEMNVSTLELGDSALYLCASSLDDFGGELFFGEGSRLTVL.

CDR3 protein: CASSLGTGRSDTQYF. Written as DNA, the CDR3 is TGTGCCAGCAGCTTAGGGACAGGGAGGTCGGATACGCAGTATTTT. The chain links TRBV13 to TRBJ2-3; D may be TRBD1 (7 bases). The CDR3 length is 15 residues. Germline CDR1 is PRHDT and CDR2 is FYEKMQ (reference sequence). V lost 0 bases, J lost 6 bases, and 13 bases lay in between.

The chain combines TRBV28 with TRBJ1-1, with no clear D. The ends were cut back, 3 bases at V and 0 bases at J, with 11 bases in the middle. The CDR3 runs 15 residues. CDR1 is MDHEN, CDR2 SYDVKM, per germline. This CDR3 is CASSFEVALNTEAFF. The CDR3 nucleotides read TGTGCCAGCAGTTTCGAAGTGGCTTTGAACACTGAAGCTTTCTTT. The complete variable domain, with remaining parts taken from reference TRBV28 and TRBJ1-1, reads DVKVTQSSRYLVKRTGEKVFLECVQDMDHENMFWYRQDPGLGLRLIYFSYDVKMKEKGDIPEGYSVSREKKERFSLILESASTNQTSMYLCASSFEVALNTEAFFGQGTRLTVV.

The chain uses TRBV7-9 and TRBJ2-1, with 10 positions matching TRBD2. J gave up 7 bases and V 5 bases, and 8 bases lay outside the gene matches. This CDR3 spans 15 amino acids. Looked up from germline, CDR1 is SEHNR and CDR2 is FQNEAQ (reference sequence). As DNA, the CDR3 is TGTGCCAGCAGCGATAGCGGGAGGTTTCGAAATGAGCAGTTCTTC. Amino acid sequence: CASSDSGRFRNEQFF.

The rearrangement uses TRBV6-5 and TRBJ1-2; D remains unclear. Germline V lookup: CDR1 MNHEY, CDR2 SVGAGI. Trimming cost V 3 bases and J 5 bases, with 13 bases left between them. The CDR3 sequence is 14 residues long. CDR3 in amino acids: CASSYLGRTYGYTF. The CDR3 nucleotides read TGTGCCAGCAGTTATCTCGGAAGAACATATGGCTACACCTTC.

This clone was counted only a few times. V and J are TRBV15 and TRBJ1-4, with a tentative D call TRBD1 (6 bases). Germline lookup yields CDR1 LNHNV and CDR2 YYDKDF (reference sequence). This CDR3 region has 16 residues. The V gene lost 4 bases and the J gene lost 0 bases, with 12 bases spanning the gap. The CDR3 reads CATSTKGDATNEKLFF. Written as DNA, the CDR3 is TGTGCCACCAGCACAAAGGGGGATGCAACTAATGAAAAACTGTTTTTT.